The clone carrying this T cell receptor (beta chain) was detected ten times or more. Its antigen is undetermined. The junction differs from germline at one of its ends, possibly a read error. This sample stems from a study of T cells in Graves' hyperthyroidism and ophthalmopathy. The CDR3 regions of TCR beta were amplified from RNA transcripts. An initial round of RT-PCR targeting the TCR CDR3 relied on the HTBI primer set. TCRdb redid the calling of the multiplex PCR reads with MiXCR, one entry per CDR3 protein. The sample lists roughly 61,000 distinct CDR3 sequences; 53% were seen once. Study-level points and caveats: A model of 13 V-J features distinguished ophthalmopathy from stable hyperthyroidism.

From germline, CDR1 is SGHRS and CDR2 YFSETQ. CDR3 size: 14 residues. Patients were excluded because of uncontrolled infection, other autoimmune disease, pregnancy or lactation. Orbital computed tomography and thyroid ultrasound, together with serum TRAb and thyroxine and clinical symptoms, were used for diagnoses. V and J are TRBV5-1 and TRBJ2-5, with D perhaps TRBD2 (5 bases). This receptor was obtained from a woman between 55 and 75 years old with Graves' ophthalmopathy. Input material: blood. Here the CDR3 reads CTSSLGGLTETQYF. CDR3 in DNA: TGCACCAGCAGCTTAGGTGGACTCACGGAGACCCAGTACTTC.